The rows below give T cell receptor beta chains drawn from one sample of a study of shared clonotypes between healthy human individuals. Here immunoSEQ multiplex PCR was the method, and the copy in TCRdb shows in-frame clones only, minus some. Of roughly 1 million clones in the sample, more than 60% were seen once. The sequenced material came from memory CD4+ T cells sorted from blood. Every receptor here comes from a man in his late teens or twenties in good health. CDR3s leave out the opening cysteine and the closing phenylalanine or tryptophan. Each record gives: CDR3 protein, V gene, J gene.

cdr3_aa: ASSVDELGREGYT; v_call: TRBV9; j_call: TRBJ1-2
cdr3_aa: ASSSEPGQGVTYNSPLH; v_call: TRBV5-1; j_call: TRBJ1-6
cdr3_aa: ASSLRQGNSPLH; v_call: TRBV5-1; j_call: TRBJ1-6
cdr3_aa: ASSGTGDTTNEKLF; v_call: TRBV5-1; j_call: TRBJ1-4
cdr3_aa: ASRLGLAGRDTQY; v_call: TRBV4-1; j_call: TRBJ2-3
cdr3_aa: AWGSASNQPQH; v_call: TRBV30; j_call: TRBJ1-5
cdr3_aa: ASSLGGTTNEQF; v_call: TRBV7-2; j_call: TRBJ2-1
cdr3_aa: ASRSLAGVMGTGELF; v_call: TRBV7-9; j_call: TRBJ2-2
cdr3_aa: ASSLPSELDTQY; v_call: TRBV5-1; j_call: TRBJ2-3
cdr3_aa: ASSPSGTSGVETQY; v_call: TRBV28; j_call: TRBJ2-5
cdr3_aa: ASSRTSETNEQF; v_call: TRBV6-1; j_call: TRBJ2-1
cdr3_aa: ASSSPGQGFYEQY; v_call: TRBV7-9; j_call: TRBJ2-7
cdr3_aa: ASSLGGTASYEQY; v_call: TRBV7-6; j_call: TRBJ2-7
cdr3_aa: ASSLVASGGGYT; v_call: TRBV5-6; j_call: TRBJ1-2
cdr3_aa: ASSISPGGSYEQY; v_call: TRBV19; j_call: TRBJ2-7
cdr3_aa: ASRSGVAEKLF; v_call: TRBV11-2; j_call: TRBJ1-4
cdr3_aa: ASSWDRETQY; v_call: TRBV6-5; j_call: TRBJ2-5
cdr3_aa: ASSLGGTTLGYT; v_call: TRBV28; j_call: TRBJ1-2
cdr3_aa: ATSRDGQGRYT; v_call: TRBV15; j_call: TRBJ1-2
cdr3_aa: ASSGDKGVAF; v_call: TRBV6-1; j_call: TRBJ1-1
cdr3_aa: AWRVQPVNSPLH; v_call: TRBV30; j_call: TRBJ1-6
cdr3_aa: ASSLQGSRETQY; v_call: TRBV7-9; j_call: TRBJ2-5
cdr3_aa: ASRPHGLAGDYEQY; v_call: TRBV7-2; j_call: TRBJ2-7
cdr3_aa: AASGQRGQVSEAF; v_call: TRBV28; j_call: TRBJ1-1
cdr3_aa: ASSLAMGYEQY; v_call: TRBV7-2; j_call: TRBJ2-7
cdr3_aa: ASSLAGAGELF; v_call: TRBV13; j_call: TRBJ2-2
cdr3_aa: ASNGGVYEQY; v_call: TRBV2; j_call: TRBJ2-7
cdr3_aa: ASSSSWSGANVLT; v_call: TRBV27; j_call: TRBJ2-6